The sequence of this T cell receptor beta chain was determined in a study of T-cell memory formation after mild COVID-19 (dated by TCRdb to the early 2020s). General notes on the study: TCR sequence clusters from the two donors were found to be largely donor specific. In a couple of donors, T-cell clones that expanded and contracted after mild COVID-19 were followed by sequencing TCRalpha and TCRbeta repertoires longitudinally. The cohort comprised two young, previously healthy adult volunteers, one female and one male. Beyond this particular receptor, the publication reports: The detection of some responding clones in pre-infection memory suggests that pre-existing cross-reactive memory T cells joined the SARS-CoV-2 response. The study included only a couple of mild cases, and larger cohorts that include severe cases with pre-infection samples were judged to be necessary. Contracting CD4+ clones were located mainly in the CM and EM memory subsets, whereas CD8+ clones were found to be enriched in EMRA. Balanced CD4/CD8 phenotypes were observed for clones contracting from day 15 to 85, whereas a bias towards CD4+ was observed for a second wave of clones expanding from day 15 to 37. The second-wave clones that peaked on day 37 were not confirmed to be SARS-CoV-2 specific.

The data were produced on an Illumina NovaSeq 6000. Using 5'RACE with constant-segment primers, TCRalpha and TCRbeta cDNA libraries were constructed, with sample barcodes and unique molecular identifiers added in the process. RNA was extracted from every sample with Trizol reagent. Libraries were amplified in two PCR steps, with a second sample barcode and Illumina TruSeq adapters added in the second step. Sequencing of the libraries was done on an Illumina NovaSeq, producing 2 x 150 bp paired-end reads. Per the authors' processing: With migec v1.2.7, reads were demultiplexed and then collapsed into UMI-guided consensus sequences. Using mixcr v2.1.11, UMI consensuses were aligned to TRA and TRB V and J templates and then assembled into clonotypes. Clonotypes were classified as expanded or contracted when called significant by both edgeR and NoisET, with noise models trained on biological replicates. edgeR calls used a false discovery rate-adjusted p below 0.01 and a log2 fold-change threshold of 1. As an exploratory analysis of dynamics, max-normalized trajectories of the 1000 most abundant clonotypes were examined with PCA combined with hierarchical clustering. Separately sequenced CD4+ and CD8+ repertoires were used to assign the CD4 or CD8 phenotype of responding clones. Starting from the raw public reads, TCRdb applied fastp trimming at Q25, assembled clones with MiXCR and retained in-frame beta chains. Duplicate CDR3 protein sequences are folded into a single record with the most common DNA and genes. The V and J calls shown here were made by TCRdb, not taken from the authors' results. The sample data list hundreds of thousands of distinct CDR3 sequences, and 20% to 25% of these were observed just once. Of the sample, about 8.7% is held by the ten largest clones.

Ficoll-Paque density gradient centrifugation was used to isolate PBMCs. Note on this clonotype: Its antigen is not yet known. The record has no base qualities; no much larger clone is one base away.

Taken from cysteine to phenylalanine, the CDR3 has 15 residues. The CDR3 DNA has 45 bases and is translated from base 1. CDR1 and CDR2, looked up from the germline V gene, are SGHVS and FNYEAQ. At the junction V is shortened by 5 bases and J by 4 bases; bases outside the gene matches: 10. The sequence came from an adult woman who had mild COVID-19 (a few samples of this study predate the infection). The sample titles of this study are shuffled in the database, so cell type and time point are left out; the donor was told from shared clones. Recombination joined TRBV7-6 with TRBJ2-7, and TRBD1 aligns with 8 junction nucleotides. What was sequenced was PBMCs or a T cell subset sorted from them (not recorded which). In nucleotides, the sequence is TGTGCCAGCAGCCGCCTGGGGACAGGTTCGTACGAGCAGTACTTC. Its amino acids are CASSRLGTGSYEQYF.